This T cell receptor (beta chain) emerged from a study of blood T cell repertoires in COVID-19. This CDR3 comprises 13 residues. Germline values: CDR1 KGHSH, CDR2 LQKENI. With 4 bases clipped from V and 8 bases from J, the junction kept 5 bases outside the gene matches. In terms of age and location, participants ranged from roughly 18 to 95 years and lived in about two dozen US areas. Two negative PCRs, clearance, or symptom resolution had been documented for recovered Cohort 3 donors. Sequencing used immunoSEQ multiplex PCR; TCRdb keeps in-frame clones, though not all of them. This sample has under 300,000 clones; around nine tenths occur once, and the top ten carry around 1.9%.

The chain recombines TRBV18 with TRBJ1-2; TRBD1 aligns across 9 bases. This clonotype was obtained from a woman aged 60-75 years who had recovered from COVID-19. Specimen: PBMCs or T cells enriched from blood (not recorded which). The CDR3 reads CASSQGQGYGYTF. CDR3 DNA: TGTGCCAGCTCACAGGGACAGGGCTACGGCTACACCTTC.